This T cell receptor (beta chain) derives from a study of beta chain features in type 1 diabetes (dated by TCRdb to the late 2010s). Concerning the study at large: Patients and healthy donors did not differ in mean age, gender distribution, total cell number or subset yield. Regulatory and stem cell-like memory subsets were obtained from only 8 patients and roughly eight healthy donors, while naive and central memory subsets were obtained from all 28 donors. The study compared TCRB repertoires of sorted circulating CD4+ T cell subsets between recently diagnosed type 1 diabetes patients and matched healthy donors. A total of 107,917,701 sorted cells were examined across all samples, and the number of cells per subset was strongly correlated with RNA yield. Overall study outcomes, separate from this receptor: Shorter templates might be favored by PCR, yet because patient and control samples were amplified and corrected together, any such skew would affect both groups equally. Naive, central memory and regulatory TCRB repertoires appeared more similar among patients than among healthy donors. Because cDNA was sequenced instead of genomic DNA, activated cells with high expression could be over-represented, although the groups did not differ in activation or CD3 levels. Because small numbers of individuals were included in the HLA sub-analyses, any influence of HLA type on TCRB rearrangement was left unresolved. Type 1 diabetes patients showed a moderate but significant shortening of TCRB CDR3 length in all four CD4+ subsets. At VDJ recombination sites, type 1 diabetes patients had fewer insertions and more deleted nucleotides, which implies abnormalities in thymic rearrangement.

All of the isolated RNA was reverse transcribed with the High Capacity cDNA Reverse Transcription Kit, so expressed TCRB transcripts were sequenced. Deep immunoSEQ sequencing was applied to naive, central memory and regulatory T cell samples, giving an average of around 3.4 million total reads per sample. Sorted cells were lysed in RLT buffer and RNA was extracted with DNase-treated RNeasy Micro or Mini kits, depending on cell number. Each cell subset was processed on its own to prevent cross-contamination, while patient and healthy donor samples were processed together. TCRB sequences were amplified from cDNA with the immunoSEQ multiplex PCR, producing 87-bp fragments spanning the CDR3 region. Sequencing of the amplicons was performed on the Illumina HiSeq platform. In the authors' own workflow: PCR bias was computationally corrected using synthetic template baselines, reads within Hamming distance 2 were collapsed, and singletons that could not be merged were discarded. Reads were aligned against IMGT to assign V, D and J genes, CDR3 length and insertions or deletions at six rearrangement sites. Within each subset, clonotype counts were normalized to the number of sorted cells before true diversity and Gini coefficients were calculated with the tcR R package. Repertoire sharing was quantified using the overlap coefficient calculated on TCRB nucleotide sequences. The table comes from immuneACCESS by way of TCRdb, which keeps in-frame sequences with V and J called. Part of the clones is missing from these tables; in studies checked, under half for an unresolved V gene and the rest for unknown reasons. That table gives V, J and clone size, and the DNA gave D and trimming. This sample lists almost 350,000 clones; roughly a tenth were detected once. Clones ranked in the top ten supply around 1% of the sample.

Each donor gave one peripheral blood draw, around 100 mL on average, collected into heparinised tubes. Using a panel that included CD45RO, CCR7, CD25, CD127, CD95 and CD27, naive, central memory, regulatory and stem cell-like memory CD4+ T cells were sorted on a BD FACSAria II. All sorted populations exceeded 98% purity. PBMCs were separated immediately by Lymphoprep density gradient centrifugation and were stained directly, without being cultured. To minimize batch effects, samples were stained and sorted in pairs, one healthy donor with one patient per experiment. A remark on this clone: Its antigen remains undetermined. No quality values exist for individual bases; no much larger clone is one base distant.

The CDR3 goes from the cysteine to the phenylalanine over 15 residues. Of all the DNA, just the CDR3 is kept, 45 bases in frame from base 1. As encoded in the germline V gene, CDR1 is SNHLY while CDR2 is FYNNEI. V lost 5 bases and J lost 2 bases, and the count of bases not matched to a germline gene is 1. Sequencing was done on a sample of central memory CD4+ T cells from blood. This chain is built from TRBV2 and TRBJ2-5; TRBD2 fits 14 bases in the junction. The clonotype comes from a man aged 30 to 39 with type 1 diabetes. The DNA reads as follows: TGTGCCAGCAGTTGGACTAGCGGGGGGCAAGAGACCCAGTACTTC. Protein translation: CASSWTSGGQETQYF.